Below are 26 T cell receptor beta chains sequenced from a single sample in a study of cytomegalovirus exposure and HLA in healthy donors (dated by TCRdb to 2015 to 2018). The library was prepared using the immunoSEQ multiplex PCR assay. For the multiplex PCR, a mixture combining 60 forward primers for TCR Vbeta segments and 13 reverse primers for TCR Jbeta segments was used. Sourced from immuneACCESS, this table was stored by TCRdb with only in-frame sequences that have V and J called. A share of the clones is absent; for the studies checked, an unresolved V gene accounts for under half, and the remainder has no known explanation. This sample lists 180,000 or so clones; about 10% were detected once. The ten largest clones represent approximately 1.4% of the sample. Material for sequencing was PBMCs. Receptor source: a woman under 40 in good health and CMV-seropositive.

In this sample, this clone turned up a few times. This chain connects TRBV4-1 to TRBJ2-7; 8 bases line up with TRBD2. The V gene end was trimmed by 1 base and the J gene end by 1 base; junction bases not matched to a gene: 6. CDR1 MGHRA and CDR2 YSYEKL come from the germline V gene. The CDR3 runs to 16 residues. The CDR3 DNA reads as TGCGCCAGCAGCCAAGGTTTCACTAGCGGTTCCTACGAGCAGTACTTC. Protein sequence: CASSQGFTSGSYEQYF.

This clone occurred a few times. The gene calls are TRBV5-1 and TRBJ2-1; 8 bases match TRBD2. Germline loops: CDR1 SGHRS, CDR2 YFSETQ. CDR3 length: 13 amino acids. The ends lost 2 bases at V and 8 bases at J; junction bases unmatched: 3. CDR3 DNA sequence: TGCGCCAGCAGCTTCCAACTAGCGGATGAGCAGTTCTTC. Its translation: CASSFQLADEQFF.

The chain couples TRBV2 to TRBJ1-2; 9 bases map to TRBD1. Losses at the gene ends were 6 bases for V and 7 bases for J; bases not matched to a gene: 9. CDR1 SNHLY and CDR2 FYNNEI come from the germline V gene. The CDR3 runs 14 residues. The CDR3: CASRGQGIPPGYTF. CDR3 bases: TGTGCCAGCAGGGGACAGGGAATTCCCCCTGGCTACACCTTC.

This chain links TRBV10-3 with TRBJ2-7, with D maybe TRBD2 (5 bases). CDR1 is ENHRY and CDR2 is SYGVKD in the germline V gene. The CDR3 totals 11 residues. V lost 6 bases and J 2 bases, leaving 5 bases between the germline ends. The CDR3 sequence is CAIRRAYEQYF. The CDR3 nucleotides read TGTGCCATCAGGAGGGCCTACGAGCAGTACTTC.

The J gene is TRBJ1-2, the V gene TRBV5-4; 8 nucleotides match TRBD1. The germline CDR1 and CDR2 sequences are SGHNT and YYREEE (reference sequence). This CDR3 comprises 13 residues. The V gene end was trimmed by 4 bases and the J gene end by 6 bases; junction bases not matched to a gene: 5. The CDR3 region is CASSRQGANGYTF. CDR3 nucleotide sequence: TGTGCCAGCAGCCGGCAGGGGGCAAATGGCTACACCTTC.

The rearrangement joins TRBV2 to TRBJ2-7, with D maybe TRBD1 (6 bases). CDR3 length equals 12 residues. The V end was cut by 8 bases, the J end by 3 bases, with 11 bases between. Germline V gene lookup returns CDR1 SNHLY and CDR2 FYNNEI. The DNA of the CDR3 is TGTGCCAGCGGGGGCGGCAGCTACGAGCAGTACTTC. It is translated as CASGGGSYEQYF.

This clone showed up just once. The chain links TRBV5-1 to TRBJ2-5; 8 bases are shared with TRBD1. J lost 2 bases, V lost 4 bases, and 7 bases had no gene match. The CDR3 has 15 amino acids. The germline V gene has CDR1 SGHRS and CDR2 YFSETQ. CDR3 bases: TGCGCCAGCAGCCAACAAGGACAGGGACAAGAGACCCAGTACTTC. Translation gives CASSQQGQGQETQYF.

The chain recombines TRBV27 with TRBJ1-2; 7 bases line up with TRBD1. The CDR3 consists of 13 residues. CDR1 MNHEY and CDR2 SMNVEV come from the germline V gene (reference sequence). Unmatched junction bases numbered 9, after V lost 8 bases and J lost 6 bases. CDR3 region: CASALTGMDGYTF. The CDR3 bases are TGTGCCAGCGCCTTGACAGGGATGGATGGCTACACCTTC.

The chain employs TRBV15 and TRBJ2-7; 8 bases align to TRBD1. The CDR3 extends over 15 amino acids. V lost 1 base and J lost 0; bases outside the gene matches: 2. CDR1 is LNHNV and CDR2 is YYDKDF in the germline V gene (reference sequence). The CDR3 DNA follows: TGTGCCACCAGCAGAGTCACAGGGGGCTCCTACGAGCAGTACTTC. This sequence encodes CATSRVTGGSYEQYF.

This clone was found a few times. The chain joins TRBV30 to TRBJ1-2; 8 positions agree with TRBD1. The CDR3 covers 13 residues. Germline V lookup: CDR1 GTSNPN, CDR2 SVGIG (reference sequence). J lost 6 bases, V lost 4 bases, and 7 bases had no gene match. The CDR3 region is CAWITGGVDGYTF. CDR3 nucleotide sequence: TGTGCCTGGATTACAGGGGGAGTCGATGGCTACACCTTC.

This clone turned up a few times. The J gene is TRBJ2-7, the V gene TRBV10-1, with D possibly being TRBD2 (5 bases). The CDR3 spans 16 residues. The germline V gene has CDR1 WNHNN and CDR2 SYGVQD (reference sequence). V lost 0 bases and J lost 7, with 19 bases in between. The CDR3 spells CASSESTVPGIGEQYF. Written as DNA, the CDR3 is TGCGCCAGCAGTGAGTCCACAGTCCCCGGGATCGGGGAGCAGTACTTC.

The chain couples TRBV6-1 to TRBJ1-5; D is unclear. Germline CDR1 MNHNS, CDR2 SASEGT. The CDR3 spans 14 residues. V lost 8 bases to trimming and J lost 0 bases, with 11 bases between them. The CDR3 DNA is TGTGCCAGCGTGGTAACGGGTAGCAATCAGCCCCAGCATTTT. The encoded protein is CASVVTGSNQPQHF.

V gene TRBV29-1 combines with J gene TRBJ1-2; 8 positions match TRBD1. Germline V gene lookup returns CDR1 SQVTM and CDR2 ANQGSEA. Trimming at V came to 5 bases and at J to 5 bases, leaving 7 bases not matched to a gene. The CDR3 runs 13 residues. The CDR3 reads CSVYGQGEYGYTF. CDR3 sequence (DNA): TGCAGCGTTTACGGACAGGGTGAATATGGCTACACCTTC.

CDR3 residues: CASLSGGLDEQYF. CDR3 nucleotide sequence: TGTGCCAGTTTGTCGGGAGGGCTAGACGAGCAGTACTTC. The chain combines TRBV2 with TRBJ2-7; 8 bases fit TRBD2. Germline CDR1 is SNHLY and CDR2 is FYNNEI. After removal of 9 bases from V and 5 bases from J, the junction contained 9 bases not matched to a gene. The CDR3 sequence is 13 residues long.

The V gene is TRBV6-7, the J gene TRBJ1-4; a weak D match, TRBD1 (6 bases). TRBV6-7 is marked as an open reading frame, function uncertain. The CDR3 loop spans 13 amino acids. The V and J ends lost 2 bases and 10 bases respectively, with 11 bases between them. The DNA of the CDR3 is TGTGCCAGCAGTTACGGCAGGGGTCGAAAACTGTTTTTT. It translates to CASSYGRGRKLFF.

In its sample, this clone was seen a few times. This rearrangement joins TRBV5-1 to TRBJ2-1, with D possibly TRBD2 on 5 matching bases. Trimming removed 3 bases at V and 8 bases at J, with 6 bases between. The CDR3 extends over 11 amino acids. Germline CDR1 is SGHRS and CDR2 is YFSETQ. The CDR3 loop is CASSSDYEQFF. Here the CDR3 DNA reads TGCGCCAGCAGCTCGGACTATGAGCAGTTCTTC.

This clone was picked up a small number of times. V usage is TRBV5-6 and J usage is TRBJ2-1; D is possibly TRBD2 (6 bases). Germline values: CDR1 SGHDT, CDR2 YYEEEE. The CDR3 loop spans 14 amino acids. V lost 3 bases and J 2 bases, leaving 9 bases between the germline ends. The CDR3 DNA follows: TGTGCCAGCAGCTCGCCTAGCGCCTACAATGAGCAGTTCTTC. Its protein product is CASSSPSAYNEQFF.

The V call is TRBV5-1, the J call TRBJ1-2; D might be TRBD1 (6 bases). The CDR3 consists of 15 residues. V gave up 0 bases and J gave up 4 bases, with 13 bases separating them. Germline assignment: CDR1 SGHRS and CDR2 YFSETQ. The CDR3 protein is CASSLDPDRIYGYTF. CDR3 coding DNA: TGCGCCAGCAGCTTGGACCCCGACAGGATCTATGGCTACACCTTC.

The table lists this clone with a few counts. This chain links TRBV10-3 with TRBJ1-1; 7 bases map to TRBD1. The CDR3 length is 16 residues. Trimming cost V 4 bases and J 1 base; bases outside gene matches: 9. The germline V gene has CDR1 ENHRY and CDR2 SYGVKD. CDR3 region: CAISGKTGMTNTEAFF. CDR3 coding DNA: TGTGCCATCAGTGGGAAGACAGGGATGACGAACACTGAAGCTTTCTTT.

The chain uses TRBV7-2 and TRBJ1-3, with no clear D. With 2 bases removed from V and 1 base from J, the gap between germline ends came to 6 bases. The CDR3 loop spans 14 amino acids. CDR1 and CDR2 (germline): SGHTA, FQGNSA. Written as DNA, the CDR3 is TGTGCCAGCAGCTTATCGGTATCTGGAAACACCATATATTTT. This encodes CASSLSVSGNTIYF. The full variable domain, its missing parts supplied by reference TRBV7-2 and TRBJ1-3, is GAGVSQSPSNKVTEKGKDVELRCDPISGHTALYWYRQSLGQGLEFLIYFQGNSAPDKSGLPSDRFSAERTGGSVSTLTIQRTQQEDSAVYLCASSLSVSGNTIYFGEGSWLTVV.

The chain employs TRBV5-4 and TRBJ2-7; possible D gene TRBD2, 5 bases. The CDR3 is 15 residues long. The germline V gene has CDR1 SGHNT and CDR2 YYREEE (reference sequence). Trimming took off 4 bases at V and 1 base at J, with 15 bases between the two ends. The CDR3 DNA sequence: TGTGCCAGCAGCCAAGGACTTACCGCGTCCTACGAGCAGTACTTC. Translating it yields CASSQGLTASYEQYF.

This chain uses TRBV15 with TRBJ2-1; 9 nucleotides line up with TRBD2. Germline CDR1 is LNHNV and CDR2 is YYDKDF (reference sequence). This CDR3 spans 16 amino acids. The trim removed 2 bases at V and 5 bases at J, leaving 7 bases unmatched. In nucleotides, the CDR3 is TGTGCCACCAGCAGACTCTTGACTAGCGGCCACAATGAGCAGTTCTTC. This sequence encodes CATSRLLTSGHNEQFF.

This clone was counted only a few times. This rearrangement joins TRBV27 to TRBJ1-2; D is unclear. Germline V gene data show CDR1 as MNHEY and CDR2 as SMNVEV (reference sequence). This CDR3 contains 13 residues. Trimming left V 2 bases short and J 4 bases short, with 8 bases between. CDR3 residues: CASSLAGSYGYTF. The CDR3 region has the DNA TGTGCCAGCAGTTTAGCGGGAAGCTATGGCTACACCTTC.

V gene TRBV5-8 combines with J gene TRBJ1-2; D unresolved. CDR3 length: 15 residues. Per the germline V gene, CDR1 is SGHTS and CDR2 is YDEGEE. Trimming took 0 bases from V and 4 from J, leaving 13 bases between them. CDR3 nucleotides: TGTGCCAGCAGCTTGGTAGGAGGAGGGAGCTATGGCTACACCTTC. Translating it yields CASSLVGGGSYGYTF.

The V and J genes are TRBV4-1 and TRBJ2-1, with TRBD2 matching over 7 bases. V shed 0 bases and J 3 bases; nucleotides not matched to a gene: 5. CDR3 length: 16 residues. Per germline, CDR1 MGHRA and CDR2 YSYEKL. CDR3 protein: CASSQEPSGLYNEQFF. The CDR3 DNA is TGCGCCAGCAGCCAAGAACCTAGCGGACTCTACAATGAGCAGTTCTTC.

J is TRBJ2-7 and V is TRBV4-1, with D maybe TRBD1 (6 bases). CDR1 is MGHRA, CDR2 YSYEKL, per germline. CDR3 length: 15 residues. V was clipped by 0 bases and J by 2 bases, with 11 bases between them. The CDR3 protein is CASSQDWTAPYEQYF. In nucleotides, the CDR3 is TGCGCCAGCAGCCAAGACTGGACAGCACCCTACGAGCAGTACTTC.